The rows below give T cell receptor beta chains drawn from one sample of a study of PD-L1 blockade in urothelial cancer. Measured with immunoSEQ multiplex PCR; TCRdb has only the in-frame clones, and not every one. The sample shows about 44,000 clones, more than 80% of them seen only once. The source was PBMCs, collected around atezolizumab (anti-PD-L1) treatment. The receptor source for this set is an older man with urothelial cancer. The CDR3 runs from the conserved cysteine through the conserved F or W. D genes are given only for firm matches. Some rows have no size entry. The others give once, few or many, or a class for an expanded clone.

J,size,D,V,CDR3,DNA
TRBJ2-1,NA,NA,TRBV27,CASSNRSIYNEQFF,TGTGCCAGCAGTAACAGGTCCATATACAATGAGCAGTTCTTC
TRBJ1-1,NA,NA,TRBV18,CASSPNRVGGNTEAFF,TGTGCCAGCTCACCCAACAGGGTAGGAGGGAACACTGAAGCTTTCTTT
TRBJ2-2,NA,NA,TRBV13,CASSLAGNTGELFF,TGTGCCAGCAGCTTAGCGGGGAACACCGGGGAGCTGTTTTTT
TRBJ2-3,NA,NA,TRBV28,CATGGTVTDTQYF,TGTGCCACCGGAGGGACTGTCACAGATACGCAGTATTTT
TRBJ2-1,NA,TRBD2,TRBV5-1,CASSEGTSGTLSSYNEQFF,TGCGCCAGCAGCGAGGGGACTAGCGGGACCCTGAGCTCCTACAATGAGCAGTTCTTC
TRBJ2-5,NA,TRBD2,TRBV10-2,CASSEHRAGVQETQYF,TGCGCCAGCAGTGAGCATCGGGCGGGAGTTCAAGAGACCCAGTACTTC
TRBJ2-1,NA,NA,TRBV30,CAWSVREGARQFF,TGTGCCTGGAGTGTACGGGAGGGGGCGAGGCAGTTCTTC
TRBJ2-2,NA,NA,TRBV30,CAWSVLGMNTGELFF,TGTGCCTGGAGTGTACTAGGAATGAACACCGGGGAGCTGTTTTTT
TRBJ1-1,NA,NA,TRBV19,CASSIGGSGPEAFF,TGTGCCAGTAGTATAGGGGGTTCAGGGCCCGAAGCTTTCTTT
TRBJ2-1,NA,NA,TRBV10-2,CASSESTQSSFYNEQFF,TGCGCCAGCAGTGAGTCGACTCAGTCTAGTTTCTACAATGAGCAGTTCTTC
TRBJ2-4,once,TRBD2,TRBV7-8,CASSLGPSGSDNIQYF,TGTGCCAGCAGCTTAGGTCCTAGCGGGAGTGATAACATTCAGTACTTC
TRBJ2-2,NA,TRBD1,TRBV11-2,CASRLPGTGETGELFF,TGTGCCAGCAGGCTACCCGGGACAGGGGAAACCGGGGAGCTGTTTTTT
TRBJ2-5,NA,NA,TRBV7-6,CARTDRYGGETQYF,TGTGCCCGCACCGACAGGTATGGTGGGGAGACCCAGTACTTC
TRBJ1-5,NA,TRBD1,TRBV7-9,CASSRDRVGFQPQHF,TGTGCCAGCAGCCGCGACAGGGTTGGTTTTCAGCCCCAGCATTTT
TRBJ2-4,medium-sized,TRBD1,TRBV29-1,CSVGDSRVGAKNIQYF,TGCAGCGTTGGGGACAGTAGAGTCGGGGCCAAAAACATTCAGTACTTC
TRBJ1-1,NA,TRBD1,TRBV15,CATSRDLTGGTEAFF,TGTGCCACCAGCAGAGATCTAACAGGGGGTACTGAAGCTTTCTTT
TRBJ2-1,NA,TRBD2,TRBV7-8,CASSLRRERTDEQFF,TGTGCCAGCAGCTTACGGCGGGAGAGGACGGATGAGCAGTTCTTC
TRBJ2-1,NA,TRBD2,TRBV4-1,CASSQDMERERLNEQFF,TGCGCCAGCAGCCAAGACATGGAGCGGGAGAGGCTTAATGAGCAGTTCTTC
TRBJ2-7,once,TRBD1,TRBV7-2,CASSLRQGYEQYF,TGTGCCAGCAGCCTGCGACAGGGCTACGAGCAGTACTTC
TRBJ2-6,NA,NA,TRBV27,CASSLSGANVLTF,TGTGCCAGCAGCCTCTCTGGGGCCAACGTCCTGACTTTC
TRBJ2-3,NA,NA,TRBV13,CACLSTGTDTQYF,TGTGCCTGCCTCTCGACTGGCACAGATACGCAGTATTTT
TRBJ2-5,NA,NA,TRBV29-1,CSVERRQETQYF,TGCAGCGTTGAAAGGAGACAAGAGACCCAGTACTTC
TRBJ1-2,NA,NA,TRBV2,CASSEVRVSNYGYTF,TGTGCCAGCAGTGAAGTGAGGGTATCGAACTATGGCTACACCTTC
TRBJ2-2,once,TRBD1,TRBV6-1,CASSAVRGRTGELFF,TGTGCCAGCAGTGCGGTGAGGGGGCGCACCGGGGAGCTGTTTTTT
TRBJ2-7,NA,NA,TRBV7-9,CASSPPSRSAYEQYF,TGTGCCAGCAGCCCTCCCTCACGGTCGGCCTACGAGCAGTACTTC
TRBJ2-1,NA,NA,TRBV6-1,CASSERPEQFF,TGTGCCAGCAGCGAGCGCCCCGAGCAGTTCTTC
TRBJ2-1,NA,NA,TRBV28,CASSPADYEDEQFF,TGTGCCAGCAGTCCCGCGGACTATGAGGATGAGCAGTTCTTC
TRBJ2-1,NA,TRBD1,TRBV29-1,CSVEDRASYNEQFF,TGCAGCGTTGAGGACAGGGCCTCCTACAATGAGCAGTTCTTC
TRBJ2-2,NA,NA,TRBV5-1,CASSSLPEPTGELFF,TGCGCCAGCAGCTCCTTACCTGAGCCGACCGGGGAGCTGTTTTTT
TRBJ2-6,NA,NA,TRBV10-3,CAISESSISGANVLTF,TGTGCCATCAGTGAGTCTAGTATCTCTGGGGCCAACGTCCTGACTTTC
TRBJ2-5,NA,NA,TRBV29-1,CSVEGVGGFRETQYF,TGCAGCGTTGAAGGCGTGGGCGGGTTCAGAGAGACCCAGTACTTC
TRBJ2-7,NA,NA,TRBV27,CASSSGTLYEQYF,TGTGCCAGCAGTTCCGGGACACTCTACGAGCAGTACTTC
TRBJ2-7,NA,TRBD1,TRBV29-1,CSALRDRKQYF,TGCAGCGCTCTCCGGGACAGAAAGCAGTACTTC
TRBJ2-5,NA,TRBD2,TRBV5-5,CASSLAGLAVETQYF,TGTGCCAGCAGCTTGGCGGGACTAGCAGTAGAGACCCAGTACTTC
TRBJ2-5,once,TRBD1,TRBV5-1,CASSTRTGIQETQYF,TGCGCCAGCAGCACCAGGACAGGCATCCAAGAGACCCAGTACTTC
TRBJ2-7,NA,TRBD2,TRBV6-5,CASSQKPSGRYEQYF,TGTGCCAGCAGTCAGAAGCCTAGCGGGAGGTACGAGCAGTACTTC
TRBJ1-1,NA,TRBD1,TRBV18,CASSLRTGGASTEAFF,TGTGCCAGCTCACTCCGGACAGGGGGCGCGTCCACTGAAGCTTTCTTT
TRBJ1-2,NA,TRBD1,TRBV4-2,CASSQENRDSLGYTF,TGTGCCAGCAGCCAAGAAAACCGGGACAGTTTGGGCTACACCTTC
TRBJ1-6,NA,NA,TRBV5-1,CASSQDTRDSPLHF,TGCGCCAGCAGCCAGGACACCCGGGATTCACCCCTCCACTTT
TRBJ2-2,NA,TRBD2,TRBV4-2,CASSQAVTSGIGSGELFF,TGTGCCAGCAGCCAGGCCGTAACTAGCGGGATAGGGTCCGGGGAGCTGTTTTTT
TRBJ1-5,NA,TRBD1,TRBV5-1,CASSPGGSNQPQHF,TGCGCCAGCAGCCCAGGGGGGAGCAATCAGCCCCAGCATTTT
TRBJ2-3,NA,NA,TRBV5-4,CASRFGSGSSEWEGTDTQYF,TGTGCCAGCAGATTTGGGAGTGGGTCTAGCGAGTGGGAGGGCACAGATACGCAGTATTTT
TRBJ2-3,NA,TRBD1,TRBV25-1,CASSEFGQGSDTQYF,TGTGCCAGCAGTGAATTCGGACAGGGCAGTGATACGCAGTATTTT
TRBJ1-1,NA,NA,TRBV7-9,CASSQDRNLNTEAFF,TGTGCCAGCAGCCAGGACAGAAATTTGAACACTGAAGCTTTCTTT
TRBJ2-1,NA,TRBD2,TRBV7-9,CASSPRLAGADNEQFF,TGTGCCAGCAGCCCAAGACTAGCGGGAGCGGACAATGAGCAGTTCTTC
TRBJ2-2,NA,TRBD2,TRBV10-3,CATRGLPNTGELFF,TGTGCCACCCGGGGACTACCGAACACCGGGGAGCTGTTTTTT
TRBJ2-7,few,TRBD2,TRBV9,CASSVNPSGGSSYEQYF,TGTGCCAGCAGCGTAAACCCGTCAGGCGGGAGCTCCTACGAGCAGTACTTC
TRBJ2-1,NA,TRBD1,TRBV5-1,CASSSWGTGSTNLYNEQFF,TGCGCCAGCAGCAGCTGGGGGACAGGGTCCACTAACCTCTACAATGAGCAGTTCTTC
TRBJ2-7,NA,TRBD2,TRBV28,CASSLRAGVGEQYF,TGTGCCAGCAGTTTAAGAGCGGGAGTGGGCGAGCAGTACTTC
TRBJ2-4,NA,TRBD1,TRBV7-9,CASSFPSTGDKNIQYF,TGTGCCAGCAGCTTTCCTTCGACAGGGGACAAAAACATTCAGTACTTC